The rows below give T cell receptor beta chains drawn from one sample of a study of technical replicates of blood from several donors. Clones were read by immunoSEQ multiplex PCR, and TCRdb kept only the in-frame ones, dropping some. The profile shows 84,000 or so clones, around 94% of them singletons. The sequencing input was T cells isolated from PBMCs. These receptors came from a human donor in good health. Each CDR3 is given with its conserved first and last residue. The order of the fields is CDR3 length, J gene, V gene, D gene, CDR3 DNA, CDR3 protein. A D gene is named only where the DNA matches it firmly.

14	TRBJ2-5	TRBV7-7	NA	TGTGCCAGCAGCATGACAACAAACGAGGAGACCCAGTACTTC	CASSMTTNEETQYF
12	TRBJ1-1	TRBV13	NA	TGTGCCAGCAGCTTTACGACAGCTGAAGCTTTCTTT	CASSFTTAEAFF
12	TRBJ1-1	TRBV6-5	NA	TGTGCCAGCAGTAAGGCCCCAGGTCAAGCTTTCTTT	CASSKAPGQAFF
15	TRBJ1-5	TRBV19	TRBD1	TGTGCCAGTAGCAGACAGCCTCAGGGGGATCAGCCCCAGCATTTT	CASSRQPQGDQPQHF
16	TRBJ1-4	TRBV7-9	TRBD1	TGTGCCAGCAGCTTATCCCAAGGACAGGGGGAGAAAAAACTGTTTTTT	CASSLSQGQGEKKLFF
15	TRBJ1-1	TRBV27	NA	TGTGCCAGCAGTTTTTATCCGGGTCTGAACACTGAAGCTTTCTTT	CASSFYPGLNTEAFF
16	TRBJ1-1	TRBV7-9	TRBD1	TGTGCCAGCAGCTCCCGAACGTCAGACAGGGCCGCTGAAGCTTTCTTT	CASSSRTSDRAAEAFF
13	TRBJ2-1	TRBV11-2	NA	TGTGCCAGCAGCTTAGAACCTGAAATCGGGCAGTTCTTC	CASSLEPEIGQFF
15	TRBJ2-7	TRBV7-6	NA	TGTGCCAGCAGCTTGGGGACTGCGGCGACCAACGAGCAGTACTTC	CASSLGTAATNEQYF
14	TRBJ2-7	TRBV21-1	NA	TGTGCCAGCAGCAAAGCGCTGTGGGCTTACGAGCAGTACTTC	CASSKALWAYEQYF
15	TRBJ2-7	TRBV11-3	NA	TGTGCCAGCAGCTTAGGGGCGACAGGATCCTACGAGCAGTACTTC	CASSLGATGSYEQYF
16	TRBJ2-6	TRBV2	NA	TGTGCCAGCAGTGAAAAGGAGGGGCCTGGGGCCAACGTCCTGACTTTC	CASSEKEGPGANVLTF
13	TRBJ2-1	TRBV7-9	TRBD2	TGTGCCAGCAGCTTTAATAGCGGGAGTGAGCAGTTCTTC	CASSFNSGSEQFF
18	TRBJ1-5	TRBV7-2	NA	TGTGCCAGCAGCTTCGGGGGGCTTCAGGTTAATAGCAATCAGCCCCAGCATTTT	CASSFGGLQVNSNQPQHF